These T cell receptor beta chains were read from a single sample in a study of CD8 T cells in ankylosing spondylitis. Each CDR3 protein gets one entry after TCRdb re-called the 5' RACE reads with MiXCR. This repertoire shows more than 500,000 distinct CDR3 sequences, approximately 5.3% found once; its top ten account for approximately 4%. Material for sequencing was blood, either unsorted or a sorted T cell fraction (not recorded which). The origin of the receptors is a male donor with ankylosing spondylitis. CDR3s include the opening cysteine and the closing phenylalanine or tryptophan. The D gene is left open where the match is weak. A clone size is listed for some rows: how often the clone was seen (once, few, many), or a class if it is expanded.

clone size,J gene,D gene,V gene,CDR3 protein,CDR3 DNA
few,TRBJ2-7,TRBD1,TRBV18,CASSHPGQGLSSYEQYF,TGTGCCAGCTCACACCCGGGACAGGGCCTTAGCTCCTACGAGCAGTACTTC
many,TRBJ2-1,TRBD2,TRBV29-1,CSVAGTSGSLVYNEQFF,TGCAGCGTCGCCGGGACTAGCGGGAGTTTGGTTTACAATGAGCAGTTCTTC
many,TRBJ1-1,NA,TRBV7-9,CASSPDWNTEAFF,TGTGCCAGCAGCCCAGACTGGAACACTGAAGCTTTCTTT
NA,TRBJ2-3,NA,TRBV20-1,CSAPRVETQYF,TGCAGTGCCCCTAGGGTGGAAACGCAGTATTTT
many,TRBJ2-3,NA,TRBV5-1,CASSLVVSISTDTQYF,TGCGCCAGCAGCTTGGTAGTCTCCATTAGCACAGATACGCAGTATTTT
many,TRBJ2-2,NA,TRBV4-3,CASSQEIVHVGWTGELFF,TGCGCCAGCAGCCAAGAAATAGTCCACGTGGGCTGGACCGGGGAGCTGTTTTTT
NA,TRBJ2-7,TRBD2,TRBV6-5,CASSSTSGTYEQYF,TGTGCCAGCAGTTCGACTAGCGGTACCTACGAGCAGTACTTC
many,TRBJ1-2,NA,TRBV27,CASSLFGTLGFNYGYTF,TGTGCCAGCAGTTTATTCGGGACCCTGGGATTTAACTATGGCTACACCTTC
many,TRBJ2-5,TRBD1,TRBV20-1,CSAPQGQETQYF,TGCAGTGCCCCACAGGGGCAAGAGACCCAGTACTTC
many,TRBJ2-7,NA,TRBV27,CASSLGAESYEQYF,TGTGCCAGCAGTTTAGGGGCAGAATCCTACGAGCAGTACTTC
many,TRBJ2-1,TRBD2,TRBV20-1,CSARGAGGPNEQFF,TGCAGTGCTAGGGGAGCGGGAGGGCCGAACGAGCAGTTCTTC
NA,TRBJ2-3,TRBD1,TRBV7-8,CASSLGQGEDTQYF,TGTGCCAGCAGCTTAGGACAGGGAGAAGATACGCAGTATTTT
many,TRBJ2-7,NA,TRBV6-1,CASSSQTGPYEQYF,TGTGCCAGCAGTAGTCAAACAGGGCCCTACGAGCAGTACTTC
many,TRBJ1-1,NA,TRBV7-9,CASSLGGGTMNTEAFF,TGTGCCAGCAGCTTAGGGGGGGGAACCATGAACACTGAAGCTTTCTTT
few,TRBJ2-2,NA,TRBV11-1,CASSLPVRRAPVTGELFF,TGTGCCAGCAGCTTGCCTGTAAGGAGGGCCCCGGTCACCGGGGAGCTGTTTTTT
many,TRBJ2-7,NA,TRBV28,CASSAITDEQYF,TGTGCCAGCAGTGCTATAACGGACGAGCAGTACTTC
many,TRBJ2-1,TRBD2,TRBV20-1,CSAVLLARSYNEQFF,TGCAGTGCCGTCCTACTAGCGCGCTCCTACAATGAGCAGTTCTTC
many,TRBJ2-5,NA,TRBV9,CASSVDLWETQYF,TGTGCCAGCAGCGTAGACCTCTGGGAGACCCAGTACTTC
many,TRBJ1-6,NA,TRBV28,CASRVYNSPLHF,TGTGCCAGCAGGGTCTATAATTCACCCCTCCACTTT
many,TRBJ1-2,NA,TRBV12-3/TRBV12-4,CASTGGANYGYTF,TGTGCCAGCACGGGGGGAGCTAACTATGGCTACACCTTC
many,TRBJ2-1,NA,TRBV4-2,CASSQEASPYNEQFF,TGTGCCAGCAGCCAAGAAGCTAGCCCCTACAATGAGCAGTTCTTC
NA,TRBJ2-3,NA,TRBV5-6,CASSLPAASSTDTQYF,TGTGCCAGCAGCTTGCCGGCAGCGTCCAGCACAGATACGCAGTATTTT
few,TRBJ1-4,TRBD1,TRBV4-1,CASSQDGTGGEKLFF,TGCGCCAGCAGCCAAGACGGGACAGGGGGCGAAAAACTGTTTTTT